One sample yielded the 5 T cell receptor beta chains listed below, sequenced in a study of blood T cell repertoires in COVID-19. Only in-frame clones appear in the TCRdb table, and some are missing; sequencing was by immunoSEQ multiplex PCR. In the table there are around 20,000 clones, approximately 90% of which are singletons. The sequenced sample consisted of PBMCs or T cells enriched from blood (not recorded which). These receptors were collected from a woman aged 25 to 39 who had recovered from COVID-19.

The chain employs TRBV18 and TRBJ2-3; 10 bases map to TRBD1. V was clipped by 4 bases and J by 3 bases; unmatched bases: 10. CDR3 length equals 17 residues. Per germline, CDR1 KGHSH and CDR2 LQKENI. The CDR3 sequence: CASSRIPGQGRTDTQYF. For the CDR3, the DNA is TGTGCCAGCTCACGAATTCCGGGACAGGGGCGGACAGATACGCAGTATTTT.

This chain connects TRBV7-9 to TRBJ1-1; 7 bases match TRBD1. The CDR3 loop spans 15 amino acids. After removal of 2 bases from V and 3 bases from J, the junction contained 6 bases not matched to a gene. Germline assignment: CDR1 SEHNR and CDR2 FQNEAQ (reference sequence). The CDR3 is CASSLFQGEDTEAFF. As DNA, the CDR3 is TGTGCCAGCAGCTTATTTCAGGGGGAAGACACTGAAGCTTTCTTT.

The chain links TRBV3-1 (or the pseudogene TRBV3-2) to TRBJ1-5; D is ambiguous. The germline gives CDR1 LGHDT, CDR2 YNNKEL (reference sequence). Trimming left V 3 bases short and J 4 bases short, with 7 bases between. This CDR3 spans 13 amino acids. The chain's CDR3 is CASSQTGNQPQHF. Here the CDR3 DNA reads TGTGCCAGCAGCCAGACGGGGAATCAGCCCCAGCATTTT.

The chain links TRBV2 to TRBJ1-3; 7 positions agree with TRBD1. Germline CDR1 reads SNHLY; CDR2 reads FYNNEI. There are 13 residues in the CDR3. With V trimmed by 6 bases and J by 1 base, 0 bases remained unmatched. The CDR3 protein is CASRTGSGNTIYF. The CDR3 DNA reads TGTGCCAGCAGGACAGGGTCTGGAAACACCATATATTTT.

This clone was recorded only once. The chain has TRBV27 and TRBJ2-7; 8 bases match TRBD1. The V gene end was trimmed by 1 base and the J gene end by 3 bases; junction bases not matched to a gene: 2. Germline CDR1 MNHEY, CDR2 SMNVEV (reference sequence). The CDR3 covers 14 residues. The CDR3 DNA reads TGTGCCAGCAGTTTATTTGGGACAGGCTACGAGCAGTACTTC. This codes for CASSLFGTGYEQYF.